This entry lists 5 T cell receptor beta chains sequenced from one sample in a study of blood T cell repertoires in COVID-19. Here immunoSEQ multiplex PCR was the method, and the copy in TCRdb shows in-frame clones only, minus some. The sample shows under 200,000 clones, 86% of them seen only once. Input material: peripheral blood. All receptors come from a man aged 45-65 years with active or convalescent COVID-19.

The chain joins TRBV7-6 to TRBJ2-7; TRBD2 matches 11 bases. V shed 5 bases and J 5 bases; nucleotides not matched to a gene: 8. This CDR3 has 15 amino acids. Germline loops: CDR1 SGHVS, CDR2 FNYEAQ. The CDR3 spells CASSQTSGSLDEQYF. CDR3 DNA sequence: TGTGCCAGCAGCCAAACTAGCGGGAGTCTCGACGAGCAGTACTTC.

V usage is TRBV3-1 (or the pseudogene TRBV3-2) and J usage is TRBJ2-3, with D uncertain. Trimming removed 2 bases at V and 1 base at J, with 10 bases between. CDR3 length equals 15 residues. Germline V lookup: CDR1 LGHDT, CDR2 YNNKEL (reference sequence). CDR3 protein: CASSQQAVGTDTQYF. The CDR3 coding sequence is TGTGCCAGCAGCCAACAAGCCGTGGGCACAGATACGCAGTATTTT.

V is TRBV7-3 and J is TRBJ2-2; D is undetermined. V lost 4 bases and J 0 bases, leaving 9 bases between the germline ends. This CDR3 comprises 15 residues. Germline values: CDR1 SGHTA, CDR2 FQGTGA. The CDR3 spells CASSSQISNTGELFF. DNA for the CDR3: TGTGCCAGCAGCTCACAGATCTCGAACACCGGGGAGCTGTTTTTT.

The chain joins TRBV28 to TRBJ1-1; possibly TRBD1 for D (5 bases). Germline CDR1 is MDHEN and CDR2 is SYDVKM. Trimming stripped 6 bases from V and 1 base from J, with 18 bases between. The CDR3 length is 16 residues. DNA of the CDR3: TGTGCCAGCAGGGGATGGGACTCCCGAACGAACACTGAAGCTTTCTTT. This encodes CASRGWDSRTNTEAFF.

The chain links TRBV14 to TRBJ2-3; the match to TRBD2 covers 10 bases. V lost 0 bases, J lost 14 bases, and 5 bases stayed unmatched. From germline, CDR1 is SGHDN and CDR2 FVKESK. CDR3 length: 13 residues. In DNA form, the CDR3 reads TGTGCCAGCAGCCAAGATCGGTCTAGCGGGGGGTATTTT. Amino acids: CASSQDRSSGGYF. Full variable domain (outside the CDR3, taken from reference TRBV14 and TRBJ2-3): EAGVTQFPSHSVIEKGQTVTLRCDPISGHDNLYWYRRVMGKEIKFLLHFVKESKQDESGMPNNRFLAERTGGTYSTLKVQPAELEDSGVYFCASSQDRSSGGYFGPGTRLTVL.